Sequencing of this T cell receptor beta chain was carried out in a study of CD8 T cells in Susac syndrome. The CDR3 covers 13 residues. The V end was cut by 0 bases, the J end by 4 bases, with 6 bases between. From germline, CDR1 is SGHNT and CDR2 YENEEA. TCR beta from blood CD8+ and CD4+ T cells was sequenced. RNA, at about 0.45 to 1 ug, was reverse transcribed with random hexamers. MiXCR, run by TCRdb on the immunoSEQ multiplex PCR reads, gives a single entry per CDR3 protein. Counted here are under 350,000 distinct CDR3 sequences, around 90% occurring once; the ten biggest clones make up about 0.063%.

The V call is TRBV11-3, the J call TRBJ2-5; D is unclear. The sample was CD4+ T cells from PBMCs. This clonotype was sampled from a human donor with multiple sclerosis. Here the CDR3 DNA reads TGTGCCAGCAGCTTAGATTCAGGAGAGACCCAGTACTTC. Its translation is CASSLDSGETQYF.